Only one count was recorded for the clone carrying this T cell receptor (beta chain). The CDR3 covers 17 residues. These data belong to a study of shared clonotypes between healthy human individuals. Across several immunoSEQ plates, the genomic DNA of each subset was split evenly. TCRdb's copy holds only in-frame clones and misses some; the assay was immunoSEQ multiplex PCR. The sample contains hundreds of thousands of clones, 73% of which appear only once. Adult Caucasians living in Nashville, Tennessee made up all of the donors. This receptor was identified in a woman aged 25-40 years in good health. The V gene is TRBV21-1, the J gene TRBJ2-2; TRBD2, as called in the table, went unchecked against the DNA. TRBV21-1 is noted as a pseudogene. The sample taken for sequencing was memory CD4+ T cells sorted from blood. The subset was: CD45RA-negative fraction. The CDR3 nucleotides are TGTGCCAGCAGCGTTAGCGGTGGCCGCGCGAACACCGGGGAGCTGTTTTTT. Amino acid sequence: CASSVSGGRANTGELFF.